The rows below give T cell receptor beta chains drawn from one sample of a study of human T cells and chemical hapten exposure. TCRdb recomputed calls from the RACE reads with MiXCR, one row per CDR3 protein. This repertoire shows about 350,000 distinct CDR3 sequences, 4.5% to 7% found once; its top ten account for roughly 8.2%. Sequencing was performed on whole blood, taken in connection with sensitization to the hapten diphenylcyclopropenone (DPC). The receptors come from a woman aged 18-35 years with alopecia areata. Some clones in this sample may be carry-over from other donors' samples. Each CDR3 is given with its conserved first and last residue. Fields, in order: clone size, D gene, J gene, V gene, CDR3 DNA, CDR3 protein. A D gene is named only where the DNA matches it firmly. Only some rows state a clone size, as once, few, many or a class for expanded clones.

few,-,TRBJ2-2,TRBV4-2,TGTGCCAGCAGCCAAGGACTGGGTTCCACCGGGGAGCTGTTTTTT,CASSQGLGSTGELFF
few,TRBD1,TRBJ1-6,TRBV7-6,TGTGCCAGCAGCGCATCCGGGACAGGACGTTCACCCCTCCACTTT,CASSASGTGRSPLHF
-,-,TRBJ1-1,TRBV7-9,TGTGCCAGCAGCTTGGCTATCGGAGTTCTAGATGAAGCTTTCTTT,CASSLAIGVLDEAFF
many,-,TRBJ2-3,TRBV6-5,TGTGCCAGCCGACAGGACACCACAGATACGCAGTATTTT,CASRQDTTDTQYF
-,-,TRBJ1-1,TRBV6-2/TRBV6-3,TGTGCCAGCAGCCGGGACGGCTCGAACACTGAAGCTTTCTTT,CASSRDGSNTEAFF
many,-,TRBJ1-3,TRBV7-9,TGTGCCAGCAGCTTGAAGGACTCTGGAAACACCATATATTTT,CASSLKDSGNTIYF
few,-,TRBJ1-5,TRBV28,TGTGCCAGCAGTCCTAGTACAGGGTACCAGCCCCAGCATTTT,CASSPSTGYQPQHF
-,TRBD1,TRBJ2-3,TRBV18,TGTGCCAGCTCACCCAGACAACAGGGGGCTGTGGCCCGACCCACAGATACGCAGTATTTT,CASSPRQQGAVARPTDTQYF
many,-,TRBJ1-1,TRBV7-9,TGTGCCAGCAGCTTAATCGTCCGGGCTGAAGCTTTCTTT,CASSLIVRAEAFF
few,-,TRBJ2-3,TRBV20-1,TGCAGTGCGGAGGTTTCGCGGGGCACAGATACGCAGTATTTT,CSAEVSRGTDTQYF
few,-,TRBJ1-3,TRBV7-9,TGTGCCAGCAGCTTCGGAACCAGCAGAAACACCATATATTTT,CASSFGTSRNTIYF
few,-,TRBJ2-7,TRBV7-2,TGTGCCAGCAGCTTAGCCCGAGAGTACGAGCAGTACTTC,CASSLAREYEQYF
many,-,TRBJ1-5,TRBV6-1,TGTGCCAGCAGCGGAGGAAATAGCAATCAGCCCCAGCATTTT,CASSGGNSNQPQHF
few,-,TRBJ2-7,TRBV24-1,TGTGCCACCAGTGAGCGCTACGGGGAGCAGTACTTC,CATSERYGEQYF
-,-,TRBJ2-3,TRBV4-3,TGCGCCAGCAGCCAAGACTTTGCGGCAGATACGCAGTATTTT,CASSQDFAADTQYF
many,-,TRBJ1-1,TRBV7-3,TGTGCCAGCAGCCCATCCGGCCAGGAGAACACTGAAGCTTTCTTT,CASSPSGQENTEAFF
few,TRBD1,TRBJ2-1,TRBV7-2,TGTGCCAGCAGCTCCGACAGGGGCCCGCTCTACAATGAGCAGTTCTTC,CASSSDRGPLYNEQFF
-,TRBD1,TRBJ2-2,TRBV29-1,TGCAGCGTCCCGGGACAGTCCACCGGGGAGCTGTTTTTT,CSVPGQSTGELFF
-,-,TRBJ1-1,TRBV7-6,TGTGCCAGCAGCCGAGCGGGGGCCACTGAAGCTTTCTTT,CASSRAGATEAFF